This record covers a single T cell receptor beta chain. Its antigen is not identified. The sample is drawn from a study of T-cell memory formation after mild COVID-19. Study-level findings and limits: Shrinking CD4+ clones resided mostly in CM and EM, and CD8+ ones in EMRA. Later expanders leaned CD4+, whereas clones that contracted between day 15 and 85 were balanced CD4/CD8.

The V gene lost 7 bases and the J gene lost 6 bases, with 19 bases spanning the gap. The CDR3 extends over 13 amino acids. CDR1 and CDR2 (germline): GTSNPN, SVGIG (reference sequence). TCRdb analysed the 5' RACE reads with MiXCR anew, one entry per CDR3 protein. The sample has roughly 100,000 distinct CDR3 sequences; more than 10% are singletons. V usage is TRBV30 and J usage is TRBJ2-7; no clear D. The sequenced material came from PBMCs or a T cell subset sorted from them (not recorded which). The TCR was taken from an adult woman who had mild COVID-19 (a few samples of this study predate the infection). Cell type and time point are not known. Here the CDR3 DNA reads TGTGCCTTATCAGAGGTTTTAGGCGGCGAGCAGTACTTC. Translation: CALSEVLGGEQYF.